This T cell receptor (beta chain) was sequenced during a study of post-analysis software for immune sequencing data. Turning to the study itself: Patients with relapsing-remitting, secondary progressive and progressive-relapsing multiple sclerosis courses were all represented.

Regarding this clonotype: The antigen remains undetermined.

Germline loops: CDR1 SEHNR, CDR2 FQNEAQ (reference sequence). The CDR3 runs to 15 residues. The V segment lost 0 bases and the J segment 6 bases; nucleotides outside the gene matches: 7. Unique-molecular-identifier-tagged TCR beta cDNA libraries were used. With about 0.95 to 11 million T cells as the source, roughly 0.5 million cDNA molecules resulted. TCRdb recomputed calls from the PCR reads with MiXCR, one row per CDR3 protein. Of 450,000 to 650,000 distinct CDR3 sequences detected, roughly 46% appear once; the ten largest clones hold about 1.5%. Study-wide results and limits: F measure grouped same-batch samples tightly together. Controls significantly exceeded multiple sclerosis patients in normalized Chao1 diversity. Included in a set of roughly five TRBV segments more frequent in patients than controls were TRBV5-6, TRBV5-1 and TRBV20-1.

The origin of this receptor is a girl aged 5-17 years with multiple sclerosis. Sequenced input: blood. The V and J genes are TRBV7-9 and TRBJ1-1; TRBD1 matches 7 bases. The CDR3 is CASSLAAGQHPEAFF. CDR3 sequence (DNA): TGTGCCAGCAGCTTAGCCGCGGGACAGCACCCTGAAGCTTTCTTT. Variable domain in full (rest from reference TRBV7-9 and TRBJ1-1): DTGVSQNPRHKITKRGQNVTFRCDPISEHNRLYWYRQTLGQGPEFLTYFQNEAQLEKSRLLSDRFSAERPKGSFSTLEIQRTEQGDSAMYLCASSLAAGQHPEAFFGQGTRLTVV.